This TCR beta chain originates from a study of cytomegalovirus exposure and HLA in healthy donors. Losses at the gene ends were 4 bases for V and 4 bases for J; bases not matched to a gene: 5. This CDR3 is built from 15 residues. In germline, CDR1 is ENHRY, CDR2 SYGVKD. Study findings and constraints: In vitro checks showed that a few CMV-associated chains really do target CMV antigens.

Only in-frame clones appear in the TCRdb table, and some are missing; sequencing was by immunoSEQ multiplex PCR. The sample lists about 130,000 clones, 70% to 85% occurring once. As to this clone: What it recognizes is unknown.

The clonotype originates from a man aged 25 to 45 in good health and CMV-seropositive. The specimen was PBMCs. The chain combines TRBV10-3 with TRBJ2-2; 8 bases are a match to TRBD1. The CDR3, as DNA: TGTGCCATCAGTGCCATGGACAGGGTCACCGGGGAGCTGTTTTTT. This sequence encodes CAISAMDRVTGELFF.